Listed below are T cell receptor beta chains from one sample, sequenced in a study of blood T cells in healthy people across ages. TCRdb re-analysed the 5' RACE reads in MiXCR, keeping a single row per CDR3 protein. The table lists 1.5 million or so distinct CDR3 sequences, approximately 38% of them singletons. The sequencing sample was made of blood. All receptors come from a woman under 30 in good health. Each CDR3 is given with its conserved first and last residue. The D gene is left open where the match is weak. The size of a clone is reported for some rows only, either as once, few or many, or as a class for expanded clones.

d_gene,len,j_gene,abundance,v_gene,CDR3nt,CDR3aa
-,14,TRBJ1-2,few,TRBV5-1,TGCGCCAGCAGCTTCGACGGGGCTGAGACGGGCTACACCTTC,CASSFDGAETGYTF
-,18,TRBJ2-7,-,TRBV4-1,TGCGCCAGCAGCCAAGGTGAGTCGTGGCGGGGAAGCTACAATGAGCAGTACTTC,CASSQGESWRGSYNEQYF
-,15,TRBJ2-1,-,TRBV20-1,TGCAGTGCCATACTCCGGGAGCTCTCCTACAATGAGCAGTTCTTC,CSAILRELSYNEQFF
-,12,TRBJ1-3,-,TRBV12-3/TRBV12-4,TGTGCCAGCAGAGGACCGGGTGCGACCATATATTTT,CASRGPGATIYF
-,12,TRBJ1-2,-,TRBV28,TGTGCCAGCAGTTACGGAGCGTATGGCTACACCTTC,CASSYGAYGYTF
TRBD2,16,TRBJ2-3,-,TRBV9,TGTGCCAGCAGCCCCCGTGCGAGCGGGATCACAGATACGCAGTATTTT,CASSPRASGITDTQYF
-,16,TRBJ2-3,few,TRBV28,TGTGCCAGCAGTTATCAACTAGCTCACATTACAGATACGCAGTATTTT,CASSYQLAHITDTQYF
-,17,TRBJ2-1,-,TRBV3-1,TGTGCCAGCAGCGTTTACCAACGCTGGCGCCTTGGTGGAAAGCAGTTCTTC,CASSVYQRWRLGGKQFF
TRBD1,15,TRBJ2-7,few,TRBV6-5,TGTGCCAGCAGTTACTCATCCAGGGGGCCCTACGAGCAGTACTTC,CASSYSSRGPYEQYF
-,14,TRBJ2-1,few,TRBV6-5,TGTGCCAGCAGTTACGCGGACCCTCGTTCCGAGCAGTTCTTC,CASSYADPRSEQFF
-,15,TRBJ2-7,-,TRBV6-1,TGTGCCAGCAGTCCTGGGGTTTACGCGTCCTACGAGCAGTACTTC,CASSPGVYASYEQYF
TRBD2,15,TRBJ2-7,few,TRBV6-6,TGTGCCAGCAGTCATAGCGGGAGCTCATCCTACGAGCAGTACTTC,CASSHSGSSSYEQYF
-,14,TRBJ1-3,few,TRBV4-1,TGCGCCAGCAGTGAGGGGGTCTCTGGAAACACCATATATTTT,CASSEGVSGNTIYF
TRBD1,16,TRBJ2-7,few,TRBV20-1,TGCAGTGCTAGCGCCCCCGGGACAGACCTTACCTACGAGCAGTACTTC,CSASAPGTDLTYEQYF
-,15,TRBJ2-1,-,TRBV24-1,TGTGCCACCAGTGGTGGCGGGACCTCCTACAATGAGCAGTTCTTC,CATSGGGTSYNEQFF
TRBD1,17,TRBJ2-7,few,TRBV9,TGTGCCAGCAGCGTAGGCCCTGCCGGGACAGGGTTCTACGAGCAGTACTTC,CASSVGPAGTGFYEQYF
-,13,TRBJ1-2,-,TRBV11-2,TGTGCCAGCAGCTTGTCTATTAACTATGGCTACACCTTC,CASSLSINYGYTF
TRBD2,16,TRBJ2-1,few,TRBV7-2,TGTGCCAGCAGCTTAGCGAGCACTAGCGGGGCGAATGAGCAGTTCTTC,CASSLASTSGANEQFF
TRBD2,16,TRBJ2-1,-,TRBV4-2,TGTGCCAGCAGCCCGCTACTTAGCGGGGGTATCGATGAGCAGTTCTTC,CASSPLLSGGIDEQFF
TRBD1,14,TRBJ2-7,few,TRBV6-5,TGTGCCAGCAGCAAGGGACAGGGTATCTACGAGCAGTACTTC,CASSKGQGIYEQYF
-,14,TRBJ2-7,-,TRBV5-1,TGCGCCAGCAGCTTGAATGGGATCGGCGACGAGCAGTACTTC,CASSLNGIGDEQYF
-,15,TRBJ2-1,-,TRBV20-1,TGCAGTGCCAGGGTCCTTCGGGCGGGATGGGTGGAGCAGTTCTTC,CSARVLRAGWVEQFF
TRBD1,15,TRBJ2-3,few,TRBV3-1,TGTGCCAGCAGCCAATGGGACAGGGTCACAGATACGCAGTATTTT,CASSQWDRVTDTQYF
TRBD1,12,TRBJ2-3,few,TRBV10-3,TGTGCCATCAGCCGGGACAGAGATACGCAGTATTTT,CAISRDRDTQYF
TRBD1,14,TRBJ2-3,few,TRBV29-1,TGCAGCGTTGCGGGACAGGGGTCCTCAGATACGCAGTATTTT,CSVAGQGSSDTQYF
-,16,TRBJ1-1,-,TRBV12-3/TRBV12-4,TGTGCCAGCAGTTCCCGACTACAGGGATTGAACACTGAAGCTTTCTTT,CASSSRLQGLNTEAFF
-,13,TRBJ1-2,-,TRBV29-1,TGCAGCGTTGAAGGGTTTTCGGGGTACGGCCACACCTTC,CSVEGFSGYGHTF
-,13,TRBJ1-5,-,TRBV24-1,TGTGCCACCAGATCGGATAGCAATCAGCCCCAGCATTTT,CATRSDSNQPQHF
-,13,TRBJ2-7,-,TRBV19,TGTGCCAGTAGGCCCACAGGGAGCTACGAGCAGTACTTC,CASRPTGSYEQYF
-,16,TRBJ2-1,few,TRBV20-1,TGCAGTGCTAGAGATGGGAACAGGGGAGGCACGAATGAGCAGTTCTTC,CSARDGNRGGTNEQFF
TRBD2,17,TRBJ2-1,-,TRBV25-1,TGTGCCAGCAGTGAATACCCTAGCGGGAGGGCCTACAATGAGCAGTTCTTC,CASSEYPSGRAYNEQFF
TRBD1,15,TRBJ1-2,few,TRBV12-3/TRBV12-4,TGTGCCAGCGGACCTTCAACAGGGGGAGACTATGGCTACACCTTC,CASGPSTGGDYGYTF
-,13,TRBJ2-7,-,TRBV30,TGTGCCTGGAGTGTAGGTGTTACCTACGAGCAGTACTTC,CAWSVGVTYEQYF
TRBD1,14,TRBJ2-7,many,TRBV5-1,TGTGCCAGCAGTACCGGGACAGTCACCTACGAGCAGTACTTC,CASSTGTVTYEQYF
TRBD1,17,TRBJ2-3,few,TRBV4-2,TGTGCCAGCAGCCCCGACGACACAGGGGCCATCACAGATACGCAGTATTTT,CASSPDDTGAITDTQYF
TRBD2,15,TRBJ2-4,-,TRBV20-1,TGCAGTGCTAGAGTGTCCGGGACTAGCGGAAACATTCAGTACTTC,CSARVSGTSGNIQYF
-,14,TRBJ1-2,-,TRBV6-1,TGTGCCAGCAGGAGGGGGTTATTCGACTATGGCTACACCTTC,CASRRGLFDYGYTF
-,14,TRBJ1-4,-,TRBV6-5,TGTGCCAGCAGCTGGACTCCGGAGAATGAAAAACTGTTTTTT,CASSWTPENEKLFF
-,12,TRBJ2-7,-,TRBV7-2,TGTGCCAGCACCCAGGACTCTAACGAGCAGTACTTC,CASTQDSNEQYF
TRBD2,16,TRBJ2-3,-,TRBV2,TGTACCAGCAGCGGACTAGCGGAGGTGGCTCGGGATACGCAGTATTTT,CTSSGLAEVARDTQYF
-,13,TRBJ2-7,many,TRBV20-1,TGCAGTGCCGAACCTCCCTCAGGTTACGAGCAGTACTTC,CSAEPPSGYEQYF
-,16,TRBJ2-5,-,TRBV24-1,TGTGCCACCAGTGATTTAAGACATCGTTGGGGCAATGAGCAGTACTTC,CATSDLRHRWGNEQYF
-,16,TRBJ2-2,-,TRBV20-1,TGCAGTGCTAGAGTTGCGATCGGGGTTCCGAGCGGGGAGCTGTTTTTT,CSARVAIGVPSGELFF
TRBD2,15,TRBJ2-7,few,TRBV29-1,TGCAGCGTTGACATCCGAGCGGGAGGGCCCTACGAGCAGTACTTC,CSVDIRAGGPYEQYF
TRBD2,16,TRBJ2-1,-,TRBV10-3,TGTGCCATCAGTGATGGGACTAGCGGGGGATACAATGAGCAGTTCTTC,CAISDGTSGGYNEQFF
-,15,TRBJ2-1,-,TRBV14,TGTGCCAGCAGCCAAGACAAAGGCCAGTATAATGAGCAGTTCTTC,CASSQDKGQYNEQFF